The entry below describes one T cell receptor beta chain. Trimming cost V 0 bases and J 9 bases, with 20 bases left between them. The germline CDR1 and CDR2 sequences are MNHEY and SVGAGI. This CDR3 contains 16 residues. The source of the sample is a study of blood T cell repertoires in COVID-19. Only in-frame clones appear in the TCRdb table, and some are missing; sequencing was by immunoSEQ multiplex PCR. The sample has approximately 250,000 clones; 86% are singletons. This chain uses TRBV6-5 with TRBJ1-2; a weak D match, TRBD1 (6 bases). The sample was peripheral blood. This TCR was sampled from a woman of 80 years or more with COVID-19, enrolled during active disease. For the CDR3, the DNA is TGTGCCAGCAGTTACTCAGGTGGGGGGGGCAGGCGAAGCTACACCTTC. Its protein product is CASSYSGGGGRRSYTF.